This T cell receptor beta chain was identified during a study of T cell repertoires in cytomegalovirus infection. Study information: It was recently identified HLA-C-restricted and well-studied HLA-B-restricted CMV epitopes that the study used.

TCRdb re-called the reads with MiXCR, one entry per CDR3 protein. The sample includes 200,000 to 250,000 distinct CDR3 sequences, around two fifths seen only once; the top ten take approximately 60%. This clonotype was seen a few times. Its antigen is still unknown. Trimming cost V 3 bases and J 3 bases, with 20 bases left between them. Per germline, CDR1 SGHVS and CDR2 FQNEAQ. This CDR3 spans 17 amino acids. Study-level results: Based on cumulative public TCR beta family frequency, carriers of CMV plus the relevant HLA were identified. CMV-specific HLA-C-restricted TCR beta clonotypes dominated the ex vivo response.

Here the sequenced sample was CD8+ T cells from cultured PBMCs, taken from culture after CMV antigen stimulation. The receptor comes from a human donor in good health (CMV status not recorded). Some clones in this sample may be carry-over from other donors' samples. This chain uses TRBV7-8 with TRBJ1-2, with TRBD1 as a possible D gene (6 bases). The chain's CDR3 is CASSFLLTGFDDYGYTF. The CDR3 nucleotides read TGTGCCAGCAGCTTCCTCCTGACAGGTTTTGATGACTATGGCTACACCTTC.